This TCR beta chain was sequenced during a study of identical twins (dated by TCRdb to the mid-2010s). Concerning the study at large: To test whether fetal clonotypes persist, this study deep-sequenced TCR alpha and beta repertoires from monozygotic twins, from unrelated adults of various ages, and from cord blood. To rule out contamination, the twin experiments were replicated at different times with different library preparation protocols. The investigation overall reported the following: Conclusions relied on cross-sectional statistical analysis, since the same donors could not be followed over many years. A weaker excess of twin sharing was found in beta out-of-frame sequences because the signal-to-noise ratio was lowered by fewer shared sequences. In monozygotic twins, recombination models systematically underestimated out-of-frame TCR alpha sharing, but the models matched the sharing seen between unrelated individuals. Compared with coincidental sharing between unrelated individuals, out-of-frame TCR alpha sequences shared between twins had an excess of sequences with low generation probability. Abundant cord blood beta clonotypes had fewer insertions, young adult naive repertoires showed a similar but weaker trend, and memory repertoires showed no such trend. Invariant T cells such as MAIT and iNKT could partly confound zero-insertion analyses, though diverse VJ usage argued against this for most clonotypes.

Libraries were constructed by 5' RACE. These reads were obtained on an Illumina HiSeq 2000. Template switching added a universal primer binding site, and the final cDNA carried a unique molecular identifier that allowed TCR cDNA molecules to be counted accurately. First-strand cDNA for TCR alpha and beta chains was synthesized from specific primers in the conserved constant-segment region. To control for contamination, every cDNA library was double barcoded, receiving both a SMART-Mk sample barcode and Illumina barcodes. TruSeq adapter sequences along with Illumina sample barcodes were introduced in two successive PCR steps. The Illumina HiSeq platform was used with custom primers to sequence TCR alpha and beta cDNA libraries. The source study handled its data this way. MiGEC processed the raw reads to extract unique molecular identifiers, while MiXCR was used to determine the CDR3 positions. Recombination models were inferred per individual with the repgenHMM and IGoR tools using an EM algorithm. Shared clonotypes were analyzed with the tcR package in R, and sharing was normalized by the product of cloneset sizes. To study raw recombination free of thymic and clonal selection effects, out-of-frame nonproductive sequences were analyzed. The public reads were reanalyzed by TCRdb: fastp trimming at Q25, MiXCR alignment, in-frame beta chains only. Identical CDR3 proteins give one entry, which carries the most common genes and DNA. Here the V and J calls rest on TCRdb's processing, not on the authors' analysis. Within this sample are hundreds of thousands of distinct CDR3 sequences, with approximately 24% of them counted one time only. The ten most abundant clones make up around 3% of the sample.

Every donor was a healthy Caucasian. Three pairs of female monozygotic twins, all aged 18 to 29 years, were included in the twin cohort. CD4+ and CD8+ T cell populations were isolated with positive isolation kits from Invitrogen. The CDR3 has 12 amino acids, counting the end cysteine and phenylalanine. The kept DNA is CDR3 alone, 36 bases in frame from the first base. The junction carries 14 bases between V and J, which are trimmed by 7 bases and 10 bases respectively. CDR1 and CDR2 (DFQATT, SNEGSKA) derive from the germline V gene (reference sequence). The sample holds a few counts of this clonotype. Its antigen is currently not known. No much larger clone exists at a distance of one base, and base qualities are not known. This same sample was also part of a study on T cells expressing NK-cell markers. The second investigation adds: In sorted CD3+CD56+NKG2C+, CD3+CD56+NKG2C- and CD3+CD56-NKG2C+ T-cell subsets from several donors, TCR beta-chain repertoires were profiled. Of the eight sequenced donors, seven were found to be HCMV-seropositive and one was found to be HCMV-seronegative. In several experiments an anti-gammadeltaTCR antibody was added to restrict sorting to alphabetaTCR-expressing T cells. In over 5 donors, the dominant CD3+CD56+NKG2C+ clonotypes were among the top 10 CD8+ clonotypes and accounted for about 1.0-7.5% of CD8+ T cells. Those dominant clonotypes were again the most abundant among CD3+CD56-NKG2C+ cells in four donors, at roughly 28.3-60.1%. Whether the expanded NKG2C-expressing T cell clones were specific for HCMV antigens was left unclear. The study sequenced eight donors, all healthy volunteers chosen at random: three men and five women. A commercial ELISA kit detecting HCMV-specific IgG in serum was used to determine HCMV serostatus. MIGEC was used to demultiplex reads and group reads by UMI, and MiTCR was used to assemble and quantify clonotypes. To exclude erroneous sequences, only TCR cDNA sequences supported by at least two reads were retained. The tcR package was used for downstream repertoire analysis, and clonotypes were matched between fractions using CDR3 nucleotide sequence together with V segment. VDJmatch was used to annotate antigen specificity against VDJdb, with one amino acid substitution in CDR3 permitted.

This clonotype was sampled from a woman between 18 and 29 years old in good health. This sequence uses TRBV20-1 and TRBJ1-6; the D gene lacks a confident call. The material sequenced was CD4+ T cells sorted from blood. The DNA reads as follows: TGCAGTGGTCGGAGCTTCGAGTCACCCCTCCACTTT. Translated, it gives CSGRSFESPLHF.